This T cell receptor beta chain was identified during a study of T cells in Graves' hyperthyroidism and ophthalmopathy. The sample holds one count of this clonotype. Germline-derived CDR1 and CDR2 are LNHDA and SQIVND (reference sequence). The V segment lost 4 bases and the J segment 2 bases; nucleotides outside the gene matches: 6. The CDR3 runs 15 residues. Template material for amplifying TCR beta CDR3 regions consisted of RNA transcripts. A first-round RT-PCR of the TCR CDR3 used the HTBI primer set. A single record per CDR3 protein comes from TCRdb applying MiXCR to the multiplex PCR reads. This sample has 550,000 to 650,000 distinct CDR3 sequences, with around 15% found just once.

Sequencing was performed on blood. The J gene is TRBJ2-7, the V gene TRBV19, with 9 bases matching TRBD1. This clonotype originated in a middle-aged woman with Graves' hyperthyroidism. CDR3 coding DNA: TGTGCCAGTAGTAATCCGGGACAGGGCGCCTACGAGCAGTACTTC. Translation gives CASSNPGQGAYEQYF.